The present T cell receptor beta chain was sequenced within a study of blood T cell repertoires in COVID-19. Study-wide context: Sample material is recorded as cDNA or gDNA derived from T cells, B-cell-depleted T cells, or PBMCs.

The authors' processing: From reference gene primer amplification, estimates of nucleated cell counts were derived. Sequencing used immunoSEQ multiplex PCR; TCRdb keeps in-frame clones, though not all of them. V, J and clone size derive from that table, while D and trimming were established from the DNA sequence. Of some 300,000 clones listed, approximately 91% are singletons. Two negative PCRs, clearance, or symptom resolution characterized the recovered Cohort 3 donors. Unmatched junction bases numbered 7, after V lost 3 bases and J lost 4 bases. Germline loops: CDR1 LGHNA, CDR2 YNFKEQ. CDR3 size: 16 residues.

The TCR was taken from a woman in her 40s who had recovered from COVID-19. This chain joins TRBV4-2 and TRBJ1-2; 11 positions match TRBD1. Source material: PBMCs or T cells enriched from blood (not recorded which). The CDR3 sequence: CASSQEGTGGPYGYTF. CDR3 DNA: TGTGCCAGCAGCCAGGAAGGGACAGGGGGTCCCTATGGCTACACCTTC.